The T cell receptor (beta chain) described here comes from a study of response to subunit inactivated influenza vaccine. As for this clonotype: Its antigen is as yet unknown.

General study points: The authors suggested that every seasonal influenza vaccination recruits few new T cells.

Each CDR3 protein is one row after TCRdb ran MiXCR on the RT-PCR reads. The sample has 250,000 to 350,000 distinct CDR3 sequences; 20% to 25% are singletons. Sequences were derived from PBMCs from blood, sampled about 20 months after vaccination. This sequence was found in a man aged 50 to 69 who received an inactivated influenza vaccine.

The CDR3 DNA sequence: TGTGCCAGCAGTCGGACGTTGACCTACGAGCAGTACTTC. Protein: CASSRTLTYEQYF. The chain links TRBV27 to TRBJ2-7; the D is unclear. Germline CDR1 MNHEY, CDR2 SMNVEV (reference sequence). This CDR3 is 13 amino acids long. V was trimmed by 5 bases and J by 2 bases, leaving 10 bases between them.